What follows describes a single T cell receptor (beta chain). This clone occurred once. Its cognate antigen has yet to be identified. No much larger clone is present one base from it, and per-base qualities are unavailable. The Qiagen DNeasy kit was used to extract genomic DNA from unsorted PBMCs and from the negatively selected CD4+ and CD8+ fractions. TCR beta CDR3 regions were subjected to amplification by immunoSEQ multiplex PCR with primers that anneal to V and J segments. A synthetic immune receptor repertoire was used to minimize amplification bias, and any remaining bias was removed computationally after sequencing. The authors' analysis ran thus. Repertoire diversity was quantified as the Shannon entropy index using custom Python scripts. Unsorted, CD4+ and CD8+ repertoires were examined separately, except in combined analyses, for which CD4+ and CD8+ sequences were merged in silico. A clone was considered expanded if an increase in frequency of at least 2-fold after treatment relative to C1D1 was found, and a pseudocount of 0.5 was applied to clones undetected at baseline. Clones with 0 or 1 copy at C1D1 were classified as singleton clones, and clones with 2 or more copies were classified as non-singleton clones. By matching protein sequences in sorted samples from the same patient, clones expanded in unsorted samples were annotated as CD4+, CD8+ or unknown. Wilcoxon tests were applied to paired samples to test diversity changes from C1D1 to C4D1. The clones in this table, taken by TCRdb from immuneACCESS, are in-frame only. Not every clone is retained; where verified, under half of the shortfall comes from an unresolved V gene, and the cause of the rest is unknown. The V and J calls and clone size are taken from that table; D and trimming were inferred from the DNA. The sample table holds about 40,000 clones, of which 87% were seen once. Clones ranked in the top ten supply about 10% of the sample.

These data come from a study of PD-1 blockade in classical Hodgkin lymphoma (dated by TCRdb to 2020 to 2022). Describing the broader study: Nivolumab dosing was 3 mg/kg intravenously every 2 weeks, continuing until either disease progression or unacceptable toxicity. The study used TCR beta sequencing and CyTOF to define a peripheral blood immune signature of response to PD-1 blockade in classical Hodgkin lymphoma.

The sample's time point, from its label and the paper: cycle 1 day 1 (C1D1), immediately before nivolumab initiation. Relapse after autologous stem cell transplantation had occurred in all trial patients, and cohorts A, B and C were distinguished by prior brentuximab vedotin exposure. The trial cohort included more than 55 patients with relapsed/refractory classical Hodgkin lymphoma, and each patient had a best overall response of complete response, partial response or progressive disease. In the multi-cohort phase II CheckMate 205 trial, trial patients received single-agent nivolumab. Best overall response was determined by an independent review committee according to the 2007 International Working Group response criteria. Trial PBMCs were obtained immediately prior to nivolumab initiation (C1D1) and on therapy at cycle 2 day 1 and cycle 4 day 1. Peripheral blood was collected in 8 mL Vacutainer Cell Preparation Tubes, from which PBMCs were isolated by centrifugation and then cryopreserved.

What the authors observed across the whole study: Trial patients achieving complete response had baseline diversity similar to newly diagnosed patients, whereas partial responders and progressors had significantly lower diversity. Baseline TCR diversity was reported to be lower in newly diagnosed patients than in healthy donors, and even lower in relapsed/refractory patients. Lower diversity was observed in patients in whom nivolumab was started less than 1 year after ASCT, and these patients were excluded from later analyses so that confounding by immune reconstitution would be avoided. The study was restricted to a single clinical trial cohort, and the causes of repertoire differences, possibly disease activity or prior therapy, were left undefined. CD4+ but not CD8+ TCR diversity rose significantly by C4D1 (p=0.0027 vs p=0.16), most apparent in complete responders (p=0.02).

The source material was peripheral blood mononuclear cells (PBMCs), sampled at baseline. This TCR was recovered from a human donor with classical Hodgkin lymphoma.

The base sequence is TGTGCCAGCAGTGAATCGGTAGCAGCCAAAAACATTCAGTACTTC. This yields the protein CASSESVAAKNIQYF. This sequence uses TRBV25-1 and TRBJ2-4, with the identity of the D gene unclear. The CDR3 spans 15 residues, from the cysteine through the phenylalanine. Only CDR3 DNA remains: 45 bases, in frame from the first base. Looking up the germline V gene yields CDR1 MGHDK and CDR2 SYGVNS. Trimming removed 1 base from V and 0 bases from J, leaving 7 bases between the germline ends.